A single sample gave rise to the 30 T cell receptor beta chains below, sequenced in a study of regulatory T cells in long-lasting Graves disease. Time point meaning: newly diagnosed GD, antithyroid drugs for less than 3 months. Isolated PBMC RNA provided the starting material for the TCR library. In building TCR beta libraries, iRepertoire HTBI primers were used together with Arm-PCR of CDR3 regions. A single record per CDR3 protein comes from TCRdb applying MiXCR to the multiplex PCR reads. Of 200,000 to 300,000 distinct CDR3 sequences detected, around 21% appear once; the ten largest clones hold approximately 13%. The sample consisted of peripheral blood mononuclear cells (PBMCs), taken at new diagnosis, from a patient treated with antithyroid drugs. Receptors were obtained from a female donor with Graves disease.

Only a few counts were recorded for this clonotype. The chain carries TRBV12-3 or TRBV12-4 and TRBJ2-5; 8 bases are shared with TRBD1. The CDR3 extends over 14 amino acids. Trimming cost V 6 bases and J 0 bases; bases outside gene matches: 3. CDR3 nucleotide sequence: TGTGCCAGCAGCCGGACAGGGTACCAAGAGACCCAGTACTTC. It yields the protein CASSRTGYQETQYF.

The J gene is TRBJ2-3, the V gene TRBV2; 9 bases are shared with TRBD1. The germline V gene encodes CDR1 SNHLY and CDR2 FYNNEI. With V trimmed by 3 bases and J by 1 base, 11 bases remained unmatched. The CDR3 extends over 18 amino acids. Here the CDR3 reads CASSDTGGGRGGTDTQYF. DNA of the CDR3: TGTGCCAGCAGTGACACAGGGGGCGGGAGAGGGGGCACAGATACGCAGTATTTT.

Many counts were recorded for this clonotype. The chain carries TRBV2 and TRBJ2-4; TRBD1 aligns across 7 bases. This CDR3 is built from 15 residues. From germline, CDR1 is SNHLY and CDR2 FYNNEI. V shed 8 bases and J 7 bases; nucleotides not matched to a gene: 14. CDR3 DNA sequence: TGTGCCAGCCTTCAAGGGACAGTCAGCCGGAACATTCAGTACTTC. It specifies CASLQGTVSRNIQYF.

In this sample, this clonotype turned up many times. J is TRBJ2-2 and V is TRBV7-2, with 7 bases identical to TRBD1. The J segment lost 4 bases and the V segment lost 1 base, leaving 9 bases of the junction unmatched. The germline V gene has CDR1 SGHTA and CDR2 FQGNSA. The CDR3 contains 17 residues. The CDR3 DNA follows: TGTGCCAGCAGCTTAGTTCGAGGGGGCTGGGGCACCGGGGAGCTGTTTTTT. Amino acid sequence: CASSLVRGGWGTGELFF.

In this sample, this clonotype turned up many times. V gene TRBV19 combines with J gene TRBJ2-5; TRBD2 aligns across 8 bases. CDR3 length: 13 residues. V trimming: 10 bases; J trimming: 4 bases; junction bases outside the gene matches: 8. Germline CDR1 and CDR2: LNHDA and SQIVND (reference sequence). CDR3 residues: CATSGGTLETQYF. Written as DNA, the CDR3 is TGTGCCACCTCGGGGGGGACGTTAGAGACCCAGTACTTC.

This clonotype was found many times. The chain couples TRBV6-2 or TRBV6-3 to TRBJ2-3; 8 positions agree with TRBD1. Germline V lookup: CDR1 MNHEY, CDR2 SVGEGT. Trimming took 5 bases from V and 3 from J; bases not matched to a gene: 7. The CDR3 spans 15 residues. CDR3 protein: CASSPRTGRTDTQYF. In DNA, the CDR3 is TGTGCCAGCAGTCCGCGGACAGGGAGGACAGATACGCAGTATTTT.

This clonotype has only a few counts. The V and J genes are TRBV12-3 or TRBV12-4 and TRBJ1-6; D possibly corresponds to TRBD1 (5 bases). This CDR3 has 14 amino acids. V was trimmed by 1 base and J by 10 bases, leaving 11 bases between them. The CDR3 DNA reads TGTGCCAGCAGTTTAGTCGGGGGTCACTCACCCCTCCACTTT. It specifies CASSLVGGHSPLHF.

This clonotype was seen at least ten times. This chain connects TRBV18 to TRBJ1-2; 8 nucleotides align to TRBD1. Germline loops: CDR1 KGHSH, CDR2 LQKENI. The CDR3 length is 15 residues. The trim removed 3 bases at V and 3 bases at J, leaving 6 bases unmatched. The CDR3 coding sequence is TGTGCCAGCTCACCTAGGACAGGGTTGGACTATGGCTACACCTTC. Translating gives CASSPRTGLDYGYTF.

There are many counts of this clonotype. The rearrangement uses TRBV7-9 and TRBJ2-7; D unclear. The CDR3 contains 14 residues. Trimming cost V 3 bases and J 3 bases, with 12 bases left between them. Germline CDR1 SEHNR, CDR2 FQNEAQ (reference sequence). CDR3 amino acids: CASSLDGSNYEQYF. The DNA for the CDR3 is TGTGCCAGCAGCTTGGATGGCAGTAACTACGAGCAGTACTTC.

This clonotype was counted ten times or more. The CDR3 nucleotides read TGCAGCGTTGATGCTATGGCGCGCTCCTTAGGCACAGATACGCAGTATTTT. As protein: CSVDAMARSLGTDTQYF. The chain has TRBV29-1 and TRBJ2-3, with D unclear. The CDR3 is made up of 17 amino acids. The germline V gene encodes CDR1 SQVTM and CDR2 ANQGSEA. The V gene lost 3 bases and the J gene lost 1 base, with 20 bases spanning the gap.

This clonotype was recorded at least ten times. The chain employs TRBV12-3 or TRBV12-4 and TRBJ1-2, with D unclear. Deletions cut 3 bases from V and 7 bases from J, with 15 bases between. This CDR3 is 14 amino acids long. In DNA form, the CDR3 reads TGTGCCAGCAGTTTTGCCCTAGCTGATGTTGGCTACACCTTC. Translating it yields CASSFALADVGYTF.

Turning to this clonotype: One base separates it from a far larger clone, so it is likely a read error. V and J are TRBV7-6 and TRBJ2-1, with TRBD2 as a possible D gene (5 bases). CDR3 size: 14 residues. Germline values: CDR1 SGHVS, CDR2 FNYEAQ. The CDR3 sequence: CVSSLGGPINEQFF. DNA of the CDR3: TGTGTCAGCAGCTTAGGAGGTCCGATAAATGAGCAGTTCTTC.

This clonotype was counted once. This may arise from a read error, as a much more abundant clone is one base away. The chain combines TRBV13 with TRBJ2-3; no clear D. With the DNA end fitting TRBJ1-5 better, the J assignment may be wrong. This CDR3 is 15 amino acids long. Per germline, CDR1 PRHDT and CDR2 FYEKMQ (reference sequence). The CDR3 sequence: CASSLERSSTDTQHF. The DNA of the CDR3 is TGCGCCAGCAGCCTGGAACGCTCTAGCACAGATACGCAGCATTTT.

This clonotype was picked up many times. It is likely a read error: a sequence one base away is far more abundant. Here the CDR3 reads CASSHSGRSTDTQYF. CDR3 bases: TGTGCCAGCAGCCATAGCGGGAGGAGCACAGATACGCAGTATTTT. The genes are TRBV7-3 and TRBJ2-3; 10 nucleotides align to TRBD2. The junction had 2 bases not matched to a gene; V was cut back by 5 bases and J by 0 bases. CDR3 length equals 15 residues. Germline assignment: CDR1 SGHTA and CDR2 FQGTGA.

This clonotype was seen only a few times. The V call is TRBV18, the J call TRBJ2-1, with 12 bases identical to TRBD2. The CDR3 contains 16 residues. From germline, CDR1 is KGHSH and CDR2 LQKENI. The ends lost 3 bases at V and 6 bases at J; junction bases unmatched: 6. CDR3 coding DNA: TGTGCCAGCTCACCGAAGGCTAGCGGGGGGGCCAATGAGCAGTTCTTC. It is translated as CASSPKASGGANEQFF.

The table lists this clonotype with many counts. The genes are TRBV5-1 and TRBJ2-1; 9 positions match TRBD2. This CDR3 has 14 amino acids. V trimming: 5 bases; J trimming: 4 bases; junction bases outside the gene matches: 4. CDR1 is SGHRS, CDR2 YFSETQ, per germline. The CDR3 sequence: CASRKTSGYNEQFF. CDR3 in DNA: TGCGCCAGCAGAAAGACTAGCGGTTACAATGAGCAGTTCTTC. Full variable domain (rest looked up from reference TRBV5-1 and TRBJ2-1): KAGVTQTPRYLIKTRGQQVTLSCSPISGHRSVSWYQQTPGQGLQFLFEYFSETQRNKGNFPGRFSGRQFSNSRSEMNVSTLELGDSALYLCASRKTSGYNEQFFGPGTRLTVL.

This clonotype occurred many times. This sequence joins TRBV7-3 and TRBJ1-2; D uncertain. The CDR3 totals 16 residues. CDR1 and CDR2 (germline): SGHTA, FQGTGA. V was clipped by 4 bases and J by 1 base, with 16 bases between them. CDR3 loop: CASSSTREKFNYGYTF. CDR3 in DNA: TGTGCCAGCAGCTCTACCCGGGAGAAGTTTAACTATGGCTACACCTTC.

This clonotype showed up many times. V gene TRBV24-1 combines with J gene TRBJ2-2; the match to TRBD1 covers 7 bases. Trimming cost V 10 bases and J 6 bases; bases outside gene matches: 7. In germline, CDR1 is KGHDR, CDR2 SFDVKD. This CDR3 has 13 amino acids. For the CDR3, the DNA is TGTGCCACTCGACAGGGAAGGGCCGGGGAGCTGTTTTTT. It codes for CATRQGRAGELFF.

This clonotype was seen a few times. The chain employs TRBV10-3 and TRBJ2-3, with 8 bases aligning to TRBD2. V lost 6 bases and J lost 3; bases outside the gene matches: 5. This CDR3 has 14 residues. Germline V CDR1 and CDR2: ENHRY, SYGVKD. The CDR3 nucleotides read TGTGCCATCAGGCGGGGGGAGGGGACAGATACGCAGTATTTT. It codes for CAIRRGEGTDTQYF.

This clonotype has a count of ten or more. The CDR3 region is CSARVRTGTGFDEQYF. DNA of the CDR3: TGCAGTGCTAGGGTTCGAACCGGGACAGGGTTCGACGAGCAGTACTTC. The rearrangement links TRBV20-1 to TRBJ2-7; TRBD1 matches at 9 bases. Trimming took 3 bases from V and 5 from J; bases not matched to a gene: 14. CDR1 is DFQATT, CDR2 SNEGSKA, per germline (reference sequence). This CDR3 spans 16 amino acids.

The sample holds many counts of this clonotype. The chain employs TRBV5-1 and TRBJ2-5; TRBD1 aligns across 7 bases. Unmatched junction bases numbered 3, after V lost 3 bases and J lost 4 bases. The CDR3 length is 13 residues. CDR1 SGHRS and CDR2 YFSETQ come from the germline V gene. Here the CDR3 reads CASSSAGGETQYF. The CDR3 coding sequence is TGCGCCAGCAGCTCAGCAGGGGGAGAGACCCAGTACTTC.

This sequence joins TRBV5-6 and TRBJ2-3; D tentatively fits TRBD1 or TRBD2 (6 bases each). Germline V gives CDR1 SGHDT, CDR2 YYEEEE. Trimming pared 0 bases from V and 5 bases from J, leaving 13 bases between. This CDR3 is 15 amino acids long. CDR3: CASSLGRGRGDTQYF. CDR3 DNA sequence: TGTGCCAGCAGCTTGGGACGGGGGCGCGGAGATACGCAGTATTTT.

This clonotype was observed once. The likely explanation is a read error, given a far larger clone one base away. This chain connects TRBV3-1 to TRBJ2-5; D might be TRBD1 (5 bases). This CDR3 comprises 12 residues. Germline CDR1 is LGHDT and CDR2 is YNNKEL (reference sequence). In DNA form, the CDR3 reads TGTGCCAGCAGTCAGGGATATAATGAGCAGCTCTTC. Protein: CASSQGYNEQLF.

This clonotype turned up a few times. The rearrangement uses TRBV29-1 and TRBJ2-7; TRBD1 might be the D (6 bases). Trimming removed 6 bases at V and 1 base at J, with 19 bases between. This CDR3 has 15 amino acids. The germline CDR1 and CDR2 sequences are SQVTM and ANQGSEA. CDR3 in DNA: TGCAGCGTCCTAAAGCTCAGGGACATTTCCTACGAGCAGTACTTC. This codes for CSVLKLRDISYEQYF.

At least ten counts were recorded for this clonotype. The V and J genes are TRBV28 and TRBJ2-2; TRBD2 aligns across 9 bases. The junction had 10 bases not matched to a gene; V was cut back by 5 bases and J by 3 bases. The CDR3 spans 17 residues. Germline V gene data show CDR1 as MDHEN and CDR2 as SYDVKM. CDR3 in amino acids: CASSGSGLAFDTGELFF. CDR3 in DNA: TGTGCCAGCAGTGGTTCGGGACTAGCTTTCGACACCGGGGAGCTGTTTTTT.

With regard to this clonotype: A read error is likely, as this CDR3 ends without the conserved phenylalanine or tryptophan. This chain joins TRBV6-9 and TRBJ2-5; no clear D gene. The V and J ends lost 4 bases and 1 base respectively, with 1 base between them. CDR1 MNHGY and CDR2 SVAAGI come from the germline V gene. This CDR3 has 11 residues. CDR3 in amino acids: CASSFQETQYL. In nucleotides, the CDR3 is TGTGCCAGCAGTTTCCAAGAGACCCAGTACCTC.

The chain uses TRBV2 and TRBJ2-7; a weak D match, TRBD2 (5 bases). The CDR3 runs 15 residues. V was trimmed by 6 bases and J by 3 bases, leaving 18 bases between them. Germline values: CDR1 SNHLY, CDR2 FYNNEI. The CDR3 sequence: CASSPTGILIYEQYF. The CDR3 DNA reads TGTGCCAGCAGCCCTACCGGGATATTAATCTACGAGCAGTACTTC.

This clonotype was detected ten times or more. This chain links TRBV11-2 with TRBJ1-1; D possibly corresponds to TRBD1 (5 bases). CDR3 length equals 14 residues. Trimming removed 5 bases at V and 6 bases at J, with 16 bases between. The germline V gene encodes CDR1 SGHAT and CDR2 FQNNGV. Here the CDR3 DNA reads TGTGCCAGCAGCCGAAGCCAGGGTAGGTCTGAAGCTTTCTTT. Encoded protein: CASSRSQGRSEAFF.

This clonotype was counted between two and nine times. The chain links TRBV19 to TRBJ1-5; D remains ambiguous. V lost 3 bases, J lost 3 bases, and 9 bases lay in between. Germline V gene sequence: CDR1 LNHDA, CDR2 SQIVND (reference sequence). CDR3 size: 14 residues. This CDR3 is CASSITRYNQPQHF. CDR3 DNA sequence: TGTGCCAGTAGTATCACAAGGTACAATCAGCCCCAGCATTTT.

This clonotype was seen a handful of times. The V and J genes are TRBV5-6 and TRBJ1-2; D uncertain. Trimming stripped 0 bases from V and 3 bases from J, with 9 bases between. The CDR3 is made up of 14 amino acids. Germline CDR1 is SGHDT and CDR2 is YYEEEE. In DNA form, the CDR3 reads TGTGCCAGCAGCTTGGGTAGGGTTTACTATGGCTACACCTTC. Encoded protein: CASSLGRVYYGYTF.